This T cell receptor (beta chain) was sequenced during a study of shared clonotypes between healthy human individuals. Findings and caveats of the study: Sequencing depth was a factor that was expected to affect clonotype sharing among donors. Across subsets, estimated richness was generally greater for naive than for memory populations.

This clone was counted only a few times. Its antigen remains unknown. Germline assignment: CDR1 LNHDA and CDR2 SQIVND (reference sequence). The CDR3 loop spans 16 amino acids. V was cut by 6 bases and J by 0 bases, with 17 bases left in between. Positive CCR7 selection of CD45RO-negative cells yielded the naive CD8 cells, and terminally differentiated effector memory CD45RA+ cells were excluded. Assay execution took place at the deep level. Data came from immunoSEQ multiplex PCR; TCRdb stores just in-frame clones and leaves some out. This table has approximately 2,200,000 clones, about 93% appearing once.

This sequence originates from a man aged 18-30 years in good health. Some clones in this sample may be carry-over from other donors' samples. The source material was naive CD8+ T cells from PBMCs. The chain uses TRBV19 and TRBJ1-1; D call uncertain. The CDR3 sequence: CASRADGRILNTEAFF. The DNA of the CDR3 is TGTGCCAGTAGGGCCGATGGACGGATACTGAACACTGAAGCTTTCTTT.